The subject of this entry is one T cell receptor beta chain. The specificity of this receptor is unknown. Throughout, gene names and germline sequences are given for the mouse. The CDR3 end is not reached by the read, which stops 4 residues before it; the germline J gene fills it in. The library was built by means of the immunoSEQ multiplex PCR assay. RNA was extracted from all samples and reverse transcribed into cDNA, which served as template for TCR sequencing. First-strand cDNA was synthesized using SuperScript III with a 2:1 mix of oligo-dT and random hexamers. A synthetic immune receptor repertoire was used to gauge amplification bias, and whatever bias remained was removed computationally. Libraries were sequenced on Illumina HiSeq using 60 bp reads that covered the CDR3 and were read from J toward V. Processing in the source paper ran as follows. Raw reads were preprocessed to remove errors, and CDR3 was defined by IMGT conventions from the conserved cysteine to phenylalanine. Clonality was computed as 1 minus the Shannon entropy, with the entropy normalized by log2 of the number of productive unique TCRs. Whether each scalp clone was CD4 or CD8 was inferred by checking scalp TCRbeta sequences against the CD4 and CD8 repertoires from sorted blood. The table was pulled from immuneACCESS by TCRdb, which kept in-frame rearrangements only. Such tables lose some clones; where checked, under half of the loss comes from unresolved V genes, and the rest has no known cause. That table supplies the V and J calls and clone size; D and trimming were determined from the DNA. The sample has 270,000 or so clones on record, with no singletons. More than 0.95% of the sample belongs to the ten largest clones.

Inclusive of the bounding cysteine and phenylalanine, the CDR3 is 16 residues long. Sequencing covers 36 bases of the CDR3, shown here with the frame starting at base 1. Sequences FNHDT (CDR1) and SITEND (CDR2) are obtained from the germline V gene (reference sequence). The data are from a study of CD8+ T cells in alopecia areata (dated by TCRdb to about 2018). Looking at the study overall: Female C3H/HeJ recipients, roughly 6-10 weeks old, were grafted with skin from C3H/HeJ donors with spontaneous alopecia (roughly 6-12 months old). To study T cell clonal expansion in alopecia areata, the researchers applied high-throughput TCRbeta sequencing to both the C3H/HeJ mouse model and human patients. In humans, TCRbeta sequencing was performed on scalp tissue and on sorted CD4+ and CD8+ peripheral blood T cells from healthy controls and from patients with patchy or totalis/universalis alopecia areata. Scalp clonality was compared among normal scalp (n=4), patchy alopecia areata scalp (n=8), and alopecia totalis/universalis scalp (n=8). RNA was extracted with the PAXgene miRNA kit for fixed scalp, the miRNeasy kit for PBMCs, and the RNeasy kit for mouse skin. Amplification of TCRbeta CDR3 regions was done by immunoSEQ multiplex PCR using 35 Vbeta forward primers and 13 Jbeta reverse primers.

Pooled mouse cutaneous lymph node cells were stained for CD4, CD8alpha, NKG2D, NKG2ACE and other markers and were then sorted on a BD Influx. What the research found in general, with its limitations: Lesional scalp, especially in alopecia totalis/universalis, showed higher clonality and more expanded CD8+ clones than normal scalp, suggesting antigenic drive. Unlike mouse skin, which is dominated by gammadelta T cells, normal human skin has resident alphabeta T cells that are also sequenced, and this complicates analysis of the scalp TCR repertoire. Compared with mice, TCR sequences shared between patients were less clear, possibly partly because of HLA diversity across the patient population.

The receptor chain draws on TRBV19 and TRBJ2-7; TRBD2 lines up with 11 middle nucleotides. The sequence derives from a C3H/HeJ mouse with alopecia areata. The MHC haplotype of this strain is H2-k. The sequencing sample was made of CD4+ T cells sorted from a lymph node. The part of the CDR3 DNA that was read is TGTGCCAGCAGTATACCCACAGACTGGGGGGGGTAT. It translates as CASSIPTDWGGY. The whole CDR3 protein reads CASSIPTDWGGYEQYF.